This T cell receptor beta chain was retrieved from a study of beta chain features in type 1 diabetes. Expressed TCRB transcripts were sequenced, since all the RNA that had been isolated was reverse transcribed. Deep immunoSEQ sequencing covered naive, central memory and regulatory T cell samples. Repertoires were generated with immunoSEQ multiplex PCR, while TCRdb's copy carries only in-frame clones and drops some. Found here are almost 350,000 clones, 7.5% to 9% of them singletons; the top ten hold around 0.45%. The V gene lost 6 bases and the J gene lost 0 bases, with 10 bases spanning the gap. The CDR3 is 14 residues long. The V gene's germline CDR1 is SGHRS and CDR2 YFSETQ.

The specimen sequenced was central memory CD4+ T cells from blood. The V gene is TRBV5-1, the J gene TRBJ2-1; D remains unclear. This TCR derives from a woman between 18 and 29 years old in good health. CDR3 DNA sequence: TGCGCCAGCAAGAGACCCTCCTCCTACAATGAGCAGTTCTTC. Translated: CASKRPSSYNEQFF.